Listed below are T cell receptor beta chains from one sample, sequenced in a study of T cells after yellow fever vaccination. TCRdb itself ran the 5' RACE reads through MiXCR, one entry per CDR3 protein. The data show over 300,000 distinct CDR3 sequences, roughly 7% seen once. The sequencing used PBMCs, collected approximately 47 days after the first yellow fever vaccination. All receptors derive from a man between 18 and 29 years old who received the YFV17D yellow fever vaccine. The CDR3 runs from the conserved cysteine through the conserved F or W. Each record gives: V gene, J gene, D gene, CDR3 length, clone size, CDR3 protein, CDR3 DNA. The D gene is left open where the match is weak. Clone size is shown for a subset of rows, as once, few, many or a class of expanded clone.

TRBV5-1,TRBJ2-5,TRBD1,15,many,CASSLSAGGEETQYF,TGCGCCAGCAGCTTGTCGGCAGGGGGCGAGGAGACCCAGTACTTC
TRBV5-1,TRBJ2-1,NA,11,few,CASSSQGRQFF,TGCGCCAGCAGCTCCCAGGGTCGCCAGTTCTTC
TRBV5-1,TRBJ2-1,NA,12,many,CASSLGVNEQFF,TGCGCCAGCAGCTTGGGGGTTAATGAGCAGTTCTTC
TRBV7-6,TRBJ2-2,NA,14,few,CASSLPGYTGELFF,TGTGCCAGCAGCTTACCGGGGTACACCGGGGAGCTGTTTTTT
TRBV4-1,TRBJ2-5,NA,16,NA,CASSQDGGLGGQTQYF,TGCGCCAGCAGCCAAGATGGCGGACTAGGGGGGCAGACCCAGTACTTC
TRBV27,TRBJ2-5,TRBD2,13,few,CASRSGTRGTQYF,TGTGCCAGCCGCTCCGGGACTAGAGGGACCCAGTACTTC
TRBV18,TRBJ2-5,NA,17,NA,CASSPEWTATREETQYF,TGTGCCAGCTCACCCGAGTGGACGGCTACCCGGGAAGAGACCCAGTACTTC
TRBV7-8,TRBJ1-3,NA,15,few,CASSLGGISGNTIYF,TGTGCCAGCAGCTTAGGAGGGATCTCTGGAAACACCATATATTTT
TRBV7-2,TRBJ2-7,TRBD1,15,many,CASSLAQRTGFEQYF,TGTGCCAGCAGCTTAGCGCAGCGGACAGGGTTCGAGCAGTACTTC
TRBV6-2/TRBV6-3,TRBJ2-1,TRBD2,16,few,CASTLGTSGGPYLGFF,TGTGCCAGCACCCTTGGGACTAGCGGGGGGCCCTACCTAGGGTTCTTC
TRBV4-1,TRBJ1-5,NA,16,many,CASSQIDMGLAGPQHF,TGCGCCAGCAGCCAGATAGATATGGGGCTGGCGGGGCCCCAGCATTTT
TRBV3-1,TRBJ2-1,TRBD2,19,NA,CASSFGTSGGASIFDEQFF,TGTGCCAGCAGCTTCGGGACTAGCGGGGGGGCCTCAATTTTCGATGAGCAGTTCTTC
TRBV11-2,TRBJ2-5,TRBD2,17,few,CASSALERGRRQETQYF,TGTGCCAGCAGCGCCTTGGAGCGGGGGAGACGCCAAGAGACCCAGTACTTC
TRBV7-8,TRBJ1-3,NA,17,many,CASSLGNYRVKGNTIYF,TGTGCCAGCAGCTTAGGCAACTACCGGGTTAAAGGAAACACCATATATTTT
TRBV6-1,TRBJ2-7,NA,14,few,CASSPFRDLYEQYF,TGTGCCAGCAGTCCCTTTAGGGATTTATACGAGCAGTACTTC
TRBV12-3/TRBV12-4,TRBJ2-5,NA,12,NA,CASRFQGTTQYF,TGTGCCAGCCGCTTTCAGGGGACGACCCAGTACTTC
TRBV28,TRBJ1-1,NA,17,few,CASIRSQRTKGGTEAFF,TGTGCCAGCATAAGGTCGCAGCGCACAAAAGGGGGGACTGAAGCTTTCTTT
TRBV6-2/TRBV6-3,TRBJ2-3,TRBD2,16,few,CASTRTSGGPTDTQYF,TGTGCCAGCACGCGAACGAGCGGGGGGCCCACAGATACGCAGTATTTT
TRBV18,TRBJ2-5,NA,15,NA,CASSPRQGAGETQYF,TGTGCCAGCTCACCGAGACAAGGCGCGGGGGAGACCCAGTACTTC
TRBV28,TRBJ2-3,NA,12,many,CASSFKGNTQYF,TGTGCCAGCAGTTTTAAGGGGAATACGCAGTATTTT
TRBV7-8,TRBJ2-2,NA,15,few,CASTQQGGVDGELFF,TGTGCCAGCACCCAACAGGGTGGGGTAGACGGGGAGCTGTTTTTT
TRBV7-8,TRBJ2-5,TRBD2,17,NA,CASSLALSGGHQETQYF,TGTGCCAGCAGCTTAGCGCTCAGCGGGGGCCACCAAGAGACCCAGTACTTC
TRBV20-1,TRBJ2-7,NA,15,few,CSATLQPVGSYEQYF,TGCAGTGCTACCTTACAGCCGGTCGGCTCCTACGAGCAGTACTTC
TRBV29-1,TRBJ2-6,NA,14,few,CSVVLDSGANVLTF,TGCAGCGTTGTTCTGGACTCTGGGGCCAACGTCCTGACTTTC
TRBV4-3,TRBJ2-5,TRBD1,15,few,CASSRSQGYQETQYF,TGCGCCAGCAGCCGATCACAGGGGTACCAAGAGACCCAGTACTTC
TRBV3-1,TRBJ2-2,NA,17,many,CASSQVLVGPNTGELFF,TGTGCCAGCAGCCAAGTATTGGTCGGGCCAAACACCGGGGAGCTGTTTTTT
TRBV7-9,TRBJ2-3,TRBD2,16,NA,CASHKGLAASTDTQYF,TGTGCCAGCCACAAGGGACTAGCGGCTAGCACAGATACGCAGTATTTT
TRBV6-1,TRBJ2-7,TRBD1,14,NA,CASSEVGQGYEQYF,TGTGCCAGCAGTGAAGTCGGACAGGGCTACGAGCAGTACTTC
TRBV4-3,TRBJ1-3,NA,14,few,CASSQGRAGNTIYF,TGCGCCAGCAGCCAAGGCAGGGCTGGAAACACCATATATTTT
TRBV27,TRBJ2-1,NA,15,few,CASSPGNFRVNEQFF,TGTGCCAGCAGTCCCGGGAATTTTAGGGTTAATGAGCAGTTCTTC
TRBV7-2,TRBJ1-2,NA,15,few,CASTSGPSRKGGYTF,TGTGCCAGCACCAGTGGACCGTCAAGAAAGGGCGGCTACACCTTC
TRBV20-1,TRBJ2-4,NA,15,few,CSARGPEVGQNIQYF,TGCAGTGCTAGAGGCCCCGAAGTAGGGCAAAACATTCAGTACTTC
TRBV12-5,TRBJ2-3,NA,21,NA,CASAPVREGGSRGHWRDTQYF,TGTGCTAGTGCCCCAGTTCGGGAGGGAGGAAGCAGGGGGCATTGGAGAGATACGCAGTATTTT
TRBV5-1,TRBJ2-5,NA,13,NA,CASSLGVLETQYF,TGCGCCAGCAGCTTAGGAGTTCTGGAGACCCAGTACTTC
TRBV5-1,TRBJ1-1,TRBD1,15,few,CASSPDRWGDTEAFF,TGCGCCAGCAGCCCGGACAGGTGGGGCGACACTGAAGCTTTCTTT
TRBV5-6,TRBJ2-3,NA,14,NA,CAISYSGGDDTQYF,TGTGCCATCAGCTACTCTGGAGGGGACGATACGCAGTATTTT
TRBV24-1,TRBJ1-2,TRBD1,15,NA,CATSETGDVNYGYTF,TGTGCCACCAGTGAAACAGGGGACGTCAACTATGGCTACACCTTC
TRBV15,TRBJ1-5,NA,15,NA,CATSNLREGNQPQHF,TGTGCCACCAGCAACCTCAGGGAGGGCAATCAGCCCCAGCATTTT
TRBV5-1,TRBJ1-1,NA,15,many,CASRAELSMNTEAFF,TGCGCCAGCAGGGCGGAGCTATCTATGAACACTGAAGCTTTCTTT
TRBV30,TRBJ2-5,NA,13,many,CAWRAAAQETQYF,TGTGCCTGGAGAGCGGCAGCCCAAGAGACCCAGTACTTC
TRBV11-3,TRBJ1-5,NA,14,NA,CASSFTVRNQPQHF,TGTGCCAGCAGCTTCACGGTTCGAAATCAGCCCCAGCATTTT
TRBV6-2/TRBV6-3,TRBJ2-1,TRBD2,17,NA,CASSLRATSGEKNEQFF,TGTGCCAGCAGTTTGAGGGCCACTAGCGGGGAAAAAAATGAGCAGTTCTTC
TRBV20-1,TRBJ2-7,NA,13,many,CSARAGGPHEQYF,TGCAGTGCTAGAGCCGGGGGGCCCCACGAGCAGTACTTC
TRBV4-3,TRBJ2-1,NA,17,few,CASSPRANSDSYNEQFF,TGCGCCAGCAGCCCAAGGGCTAACTCGGACTCCTACAATGAGCAGTTCTTC
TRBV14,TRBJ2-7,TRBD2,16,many,CASSQISGGPTGEQYF,TGTGCCAGCAGCCAAATTAGCGGGGGCCCGACGGGCGAGCAGTACTTC
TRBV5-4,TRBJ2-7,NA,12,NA,CASSLDGNEQYF,TGTGCCAGCAGCTTGGATGGGAACGAGCAGTACTTC
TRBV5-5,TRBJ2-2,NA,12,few,CASGRGTGELFF,TGTGCCAGCGGAAGGGGGACCGGGGAGCTGTTTTTT
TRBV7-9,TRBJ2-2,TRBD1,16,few,CASSLGQAMNTGELFF,TGTGCCAGCAGCTTGGGACAGGCGATGAACACCGGGGAGCTGTTTTTT
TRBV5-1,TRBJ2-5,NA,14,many,CASSLGGDGETQYF,TGCGCCAGCAGCTTGGGCGGCGACGGGGAGACCCAGTACTTC
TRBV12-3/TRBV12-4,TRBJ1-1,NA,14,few,CASSFQGRGSEAFF,TGTGCCAGCAGCTTCCAGGGACGTGGCTCTGAAGCTTTCTTT
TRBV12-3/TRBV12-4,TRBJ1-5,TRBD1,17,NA,CASSLRNGTGGRQPQHF,TGTGCCAGCAGTCTCAGGAACGGGACAGGGGGTAGACAGCCCCAGCATTTT
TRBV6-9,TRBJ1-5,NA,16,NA,CASTGARGSPYQPQHF,TGTGCCAGCACCGGAGCCAGGGGATCACCGTATCAGCCCCAGCATTTT
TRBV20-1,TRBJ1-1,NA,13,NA,CSARASGYTEAFF,TGCAGTGCTAGAGCCTCAGGGTACACTGAAGCTTTCTTT
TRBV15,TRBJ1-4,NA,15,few,CATSREGRENEKLFF,TGTGCCACCAGCAGAGAAGGGAGAGAGAATGAAAAACTGTTTTTT
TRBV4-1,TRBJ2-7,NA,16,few,CASSQVSSPASYEQYF,TGCGCCAGCAGCCAAGTATCATCCCCCGCATCCTACGAGCAGTACTTC
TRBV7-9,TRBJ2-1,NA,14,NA,CASSLGGQNNEQFF,TGTGCCAGCAGCTTAGGTGGACAAAACAATGAGCAGTTCTTC